This T cell receptor beta chain was found in a study of a mutant IDH1 vaccine in newly diagnosed glioma. This sample's time point: week 23, last vaccination. Doses comprised 300 ug of mutant IDH1 20-mer peptide each, plus topical imiquimod. CDR3 length: 15 amino acids. Trimming cost V 1 base and J 1 base; bases outside gene matches: 3. Germline CDR1 SGHRS, CDR2 YFSETQ. With regard to this clone: The antigen is not known.

TCRdb's copy holds only in-frame clones and misses some; the assay was immunoSEQ multiplex PCR. The sample carries about 33,000 clones, approximately 88% recorded once. The TCR originated in a man in his forties with glioma. The specimen comprised PBMCs, sampled from a glioma patient whose treatment included an IDH1 peptide vaccine. The rearrangement joins TRBV5-1 to TRBJ1-1; 8 bases match TRBD1. The DNA of the CDR3 is TGCGCCAGCAGCTTGTCTGGGACAGGGAACACTGAAGCTTTCTTT. It translates to CASSLSGTGNTEAFF.